The next 24 T cell receptor beta chains were all read from a single sample in a study of T cells in Graves' hyperthyroidism and ophthalmopathy. Researchers took RNA transcripts and amplified the TCR beta CDR3 regions from them. The primer set for the first-round RT-PCR of the TCR CDR3 was HTBI. Using its own MiXCR run on the multiplex PCR reads, TCRdb lists one record per CDR3 protein. The sample comprises 550,000 to 700,000 distinct CDR3 sequences, under 15% of which are singletons, and around 4.1% rests with the top ten. Sequences were obtained from blood. The receptors were gathered from a woman between 40 and 50 years old with Graves' ophthalmopathy.

The CDR3 protein is CASSLDRVGNQPQHF. CDR3 nucleotide sequence: TGTGCCAGCAGTTTGGACAGGGTAGGCAATCAGCCCCAGCATTTT. The rearrangement links TRBV6-5 to TRBJ1-5, with 8 bases matching TRBD1. The length of the CDR3 is 15 residues. Germline CDR1 and CDR2: MNHEY and SVGAGI. The V gene end was trimmed by 4 bases and the J gene end by 2 bases; junction bases not matched to a gene: 4.

This rearrangement joins TRBV3-1 to TRBJ1-1, with a weak D call TRBD1 (6 bases). The length of the CDR3 is 14 residues. Trimming removed 3 bases at V and 4 bases at J, with 12 bases between. CDR1 LGHDT and CDR2 YNNKEL come from the germline V gene (reference sequence). The CDR3 sequence is CASSHKGGGTEAFF. CDR3 coding DNA: TGTGCCAGCAGCCATAAGGGGGGAGGCACTGAAGCTTTCTTT. The full variable domain, its missing parts supplied by reference TRBV3-1 and TRBJ1-1, is DTAVSQTPKYLVTQMGNDKSIKCEQNLGHDTMYWYKQDSKKFLKIMFSYNNKELIINETVPNRFSPKSPDKAHLNLHINSLELGDSAVYFCASSHKGGGTEAFFGQGTRLTVV.

This clonotype was observed many times. The chain carries TRBV6-5 and TRBJ2-5; 8 nucleotides line up with TRBD1. The CDR3 is 15 residues long. CDR1 and CDR2 (germline): MNHEY, SVGAGI. Unmatched junction bases numbered 7, after V lost 0 bases and J lost 7 bases. The CDR3 loop is CASSYSTGAAGTQYF. Here the CDR3 DNA reads TGTGCCAGCAGTTACTCGACAGGGGCCGCTGGGACCCAGTACTTC.

This chain uses TRBV27 with TRBJ1-5, with D tentatively TRBD1 (5 bases). V was trimmed by 6 bases and J by 5 bases, leaving 8 bases between them. This CDR3 is built from 12 residues. Germline CDR1 MNHEY, CDR2 SMNVEV (reference sequence). This CDR3 reads CASRGGYQPQHF. CDR3 nucleotides: TGTGCCAGCAGGGGGGGGTATCAGCCCCAGCATTTT.

Many counts were recorded for this clonotype. The chain recombines TRBV20-1 with TRBJ2-5; D gene uncertain. This CDR3 comprises 13 residues. Trimming removed 4 bases from V and 2 bases from J, with 11 bases in between. The germline gives CDR1 DFQATT, CDR2 SNEGSKA (reference sequence). The CDR3 region is CSAIGYKQETQYF. The CDR3 DNA follows: TGCAGTGCTATCGGGTACAAACAAGAGACCCAGTACTTC.

This clonotype was counted ten times or more. The chain joins TRBV20-1 to TRBJ2-7; D perhaps matches TRBD1 (6 bases). Trimming stripped 8 bases from V and 7 bases from J, with 18 bases between. In germline, CDR1 is DFQATT, CDR2 SNEGSKA (reference sequence). This CDR3 contains 12 residues. CDR3 sequence (DNA): TGCAGTTTAGGACAGACCCCTGGGGAGCAGTACTTC. It codes for CSLGQTPGEQYF.

CDR3 residues: CASIIQGRGGYTF. The CDR3 bases are TGTGCCAGCATTATACAGGGAAGAGGTGGCTACACCTTC. The J gene is TRBJ1-2, the V gene TRBV12-3 or TRBV12-4; D perhaps matches TRBD1 (6 bases). This CDR3 contains 13 residues. V was clipped by 7 bases and J by 7 bases, with 16 bases between them.

This clonotype has at least ten counts. The genes are TRBV25-1 and TRBJ2-7; D may be TRBD2 (6 bases). The V end was cut by 7 bases, the J end by 2 bases, with 15 bases between. This CDR3 spans 14 amino acids. The germline V gene has CDR1 MGHDK and CDR2 SYGVNS. Written as DNA, the CDR3 is TGTGCCAGCACTCCTAGCGCGTTGACCTACGAGCAGTACTTC. As protein: CASTPSALTYEQYF.

There are many counts of this clonotype. The V and J genes are TRBV11-2 and TRBJ2-5; TRBD1 is a possible D gene (5 bases). Germline V gene data show CDR1 as SGHAT and CDR2 as FQNNGV. The CDR3 is 17 residues long. The V end lost 2 bases, the J end lost 3 bases, and 19 bases lay between the germline ends. The CDR3 DNA is TGTGCCAGCAGCTTAAGGGGTAGTTCGACACTAAAAGAGACCCAGTACTTC. Its protein product is CASSLRGSSTLKETQYF.

Ten or more counts support this clonotype. The chain combines TRBV7-9 with TRBJ1-1; a weak D match, TRBD1 (6 bases). The CDR3 totals 15 residues. Between the trimmed V and J ends, which lost 5 bases and 1 base, there was a span of 14 bases. CDR1 and CDR2 from the germline V gene are SEHNR and FQNEAQ (reference sequence). The CDR3 here is CASSPTNRENTEAFF. The CDR3 DNA reads TGTGCCAGCAGCCCTACCAACAGGGAGAACACTGAAGCTTTCTTT.

The V and J genes are TRBV28 and TRBJ1-5, with 8 bases lining up with TRBD1. CDR3 size: 15 residues. The germline V gene encodes CDR1 MDHEN and CDR2 SYDVKM. After removal of 6 bases from V and 3 bases from J, the junction contained 7 bases not matched to a gene. The CDR3 reads CASRSTGAYNQPQHF. The DNA for the CDR3 is TGTGCCAGCAGATCGACAGGGGCCTACAATCAGCCCCAGCATTTT. Together with reference TRBV28 and TRBJ1-5, the CDR3 gives the full variable domain: DVKVTQSSRYLVKRTGEKVFLECVQDMDHENMFWYRQDPGLGLRLIYFSYDVKMKEKGDIPEGYSVSREKKERFSLILESASTNQTSMYLCASRSTGAYNQPQHFGDGTRLSIL.

With respect to this clonotype: One end of the junction varies from germline; a read error may be responsible. CDR3 sequence (DNA): TGCGCCAACAGCTTGGTGACAGTCGATATCTCAATCACCGGGGAGCTGTTTTTT. Encoded protein: CANSLVTVDISITGELFF. This sequence joins TRBV5-1 and TRBJ2-2; a possible D gene is TRBD1 (5 bases). Germline values: CDR1 SGHRS, CDR2 YFSETQ. The CDR3 contains 18 residues.

This clonotype is a singleton in its sample. The chain employs TRBV6-2 or TRBV6-3 and TRBJ2-7, with D perhaps TRBD1 (5 bases). Between the trimmed V and J ends, which lost 2 bases and 6 bases, there was a span of 8 bases. The CDR3 covers 12 residues. Germline V gene lookup returns CDR1 MNHEY and CDR2 SVGEGT. CDR3 region: CASSYPQGEQYF. In nucleotides, the CDR3 is TGTGCCAGCAGTTACCCCCAGGGCGAGCAGTACTTC.

This clonotype was seen ten or more times. The genes are TRBV20-1 and TRBJ1-2; D uncertain. Germline CDR1 is DFQATT and CDR2 is SNEGSKA (reference sequence). The CDR3 sequence is 12 residues long. The germline V and J ends were trimmed by 5 bases and 8 bases, with 15 bases remaining between them. The CDR3 sequence: CSAPLEGPGYTF. The CDR3 bases are TGCAGTGCTCCCCTGGAAGGGCCCGGCTACACCTTC.

This clonotype was seen many times. This chain uses TRBV11-3 with TRBJ1-1; a weak D match, TRBD1 (6 bases). V was cut by 2 bases and J by 5 bases, with 15 bases left in between. The CDR3 consists of 15 residues. Germline CDR1 reads SGHNT; CDR2 reads YENEEA. The CDR3 DNA reads as TGTGCCAGCAGCTTACCGGGGGCGCCCCGTACTGAAGCTTTCTTT. This codes for CASSLPGAPRTEAFF.

This clonotype was observed at least ten times. This chain uses TRBV27 with TRBJ2-4; tentative D call: TRBD2 (5 bases). The CDR3 covers 13 residues. Per the germline V gene, CDR1 is MNHEY and CDR2 is SMNVEV (reference sequence). The V gene lost 3 bases and the J gene lost 5 bases, with 8 bases spanning the gap. CDR3 residues: CASSFSSQNIQYF. The CDR3 coding sequence is TGTGCCAGCAGTTTTTCTAGCCAAAACATTCAGTACTTC.

This clonotype was counted ten times or more. The chain employs TRBV19 and TRBJ2-5, with 8 bases aligning to TRBD2. With V trimmed by 0 bases and J by 1 base, 1 base remained unmatched. Germline CDR1 reads LNHDA; CDR2 reads SQIVND (reference sequence). This CDR3 has 15 residues. The CDR3 loop reads CASSIDGRGQETQYF. DNA of the CDR3: TGTGCCAGTAGTATAGACGGGAGGGGCCAAGAGACCCAGTACTTC.

This clonotype was detected ten times or more. The chain recombines TRBV12-3 or TRBV12-4 with TRBJ2-7, with no clear D. The CDR3 has 11 amino acids. V was cut by 2 bases and J by 6 bases, with 5 bases left in between. CDR3 region: CASSLLAEQYF. In nucleotides, the CDR3 is TGTGCCAGCAGTTTACTGGCCGAGCAGTACTTC.

In this sample, this clonotype turned up many times. The J gene is TRBJ2-3, the V gene TRBV25-1; TRBD2 is a possible D gene (5 bases). CDR1 and CDR2 (germline): MGHDK, SYGVNS. CDR3 length: 16 amino acids. The ends were cut back, 3 bases at V and 0 bases at J, with 13 bases in the middle. The CDR3 coding sequence is TGTGCCAGCAGTGACCTATCGGGATATAGCACAGATACGCAGTATTTT. Its protein is CASSDLSGYSTDTQYF.

Of note for this clonotype: One end of the junction does not line up with germline, which may come from a read error. V is TRBV16 and J is TRBJ1-1; D possibly corresponds to TRBD1 (5 bases). This CDR3 spans 17 amino acids. Looked up from germline, CDR1 is KGHSY and CDR2 is FQNENV. The CDR3 sequence: CASSQSSRALFSTQAFF. The CDR3 DNA reads as TGTGCCAGCAGCCAATCTTCCAGGGCCTTATTTTCCACTCAAGCTTTCTTT.

At least ten counts were recorded for this clonotype. V is TRBV19 and J is TRBJ2-7; D gene uncertain. V gave up 3 bases and J gave up 3 bases, with 9 bases separating them. The CDR3 spans 13 residues. Per the germline V gene, CDR1 is LNHDA and CDR2 is SQIVND (reference sequence). CDR3 coding DNA: TGTGCCAGTAGTATTGGACGAAACTACGAGCAGTACTTC. Translating gives CASSIGRNYEQYF.

This clonotype appeared a few times. The rearrangement joins TRBV11-1 to TRBJ2-3; 15 nucleotides line up with TRBD2. The V gene end was trimmed by 6 bases and the J gene end by 4 bases; junction bases not matched to a gene: 5. Germline V gene data show CDR1 as SGHAT and CDR2 as FQDESV (reference sequence). The CDR3 totals 16 residues. CDR3 protein: CASRTGLAGGPDTQYF. CDR3 DNA sequence: TGTGCCAGCAGGACCGGACTAGCGGGAGGGCCAGATACGCAGTATTTT.

The chain combines TRBV7-2 with TRBJ1-4; 7 positions match TRBD1. CDR3 length equals 13 residues. The V segment lost 1 base and the J segment 12 bases; nucleotides outside the gene matches: 5. CDR1 is SGHTA and CDR2 is FQGNSA in the germline V gene. Here the CDR3 reads CASSLVDGTELFF. The CDR3 DNA reads as TGTGCCAGCAGCTTAGTAGACGGGACAGAACTGTTTTTT.

The chain couples TRBV27 to TRBJ1-5, with D hard to call. CDR1 MNHEY and CDR2 SMNVEV come from the germline V gene (reference sequence). V gave up 6 bases and J gave up 3 bases, with 18 bases separating them. There are 16 residues in the CDR3. The CDR3, as DNA: TGTGCCAGCAGCACCCTAGGGCCGCTATTCAATCAGCCCCAGCATTTT. This sequence encodes CASSTLGPLFNQPQHF.